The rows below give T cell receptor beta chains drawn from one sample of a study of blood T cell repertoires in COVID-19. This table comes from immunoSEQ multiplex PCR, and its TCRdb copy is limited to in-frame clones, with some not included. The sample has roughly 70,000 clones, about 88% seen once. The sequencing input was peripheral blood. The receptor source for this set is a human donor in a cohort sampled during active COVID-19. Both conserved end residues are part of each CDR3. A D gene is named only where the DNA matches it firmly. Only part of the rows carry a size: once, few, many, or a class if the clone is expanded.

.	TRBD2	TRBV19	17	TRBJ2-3	TGTGCCAGTAGTATAGGACTAGCGGGAGTCCCGCCAGATACGCAGTATTTT	CASSIGLAGVPPDTQYF
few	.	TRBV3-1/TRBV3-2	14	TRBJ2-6	TGTGCCAGCAGCCAAAGCACTGGGGCCAACGTCCTGACTTTC	CASSQSTGANVLTF
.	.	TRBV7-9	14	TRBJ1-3	TGTGCCAGCAGCTTACCGAGCTCTGGAAACACCATATATTTT	CASSLPSSGNTIYF
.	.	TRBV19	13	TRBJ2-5	TGTGCCAGTAGTATGAATAGAAAAGAGACCCAGTACTTC	CASSMNRKETQYF
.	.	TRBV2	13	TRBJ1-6	TGTGCCAGCAGCCCAGGAGGGGAGAGGGCCCTCCACTTT	CASSPGGERALHF
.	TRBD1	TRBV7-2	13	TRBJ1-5	TGTGCCAGCAGCAACAGGGGGGATCAGCCCCAGCATTTT	CASSNRGDQPQHF
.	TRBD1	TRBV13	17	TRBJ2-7	TGTGCCAGCAGCTTAGTATACCCGGGACAGAGTGATGCGGAGCAGTACTTC	CASSLVYPGQSDAEQYF
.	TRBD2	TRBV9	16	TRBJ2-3	TGTGCCAGCAGCGTAGGGGCGGGAGGTAGCACAGATACGCAGTATTTT	CASSVGAGGSTDTQYF
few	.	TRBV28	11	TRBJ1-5	TGTGCCAGCAGAGCCAATCAGCCCCAGCATTTT	CASRANQPQHF
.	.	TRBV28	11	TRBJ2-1	TGTGCCAGCAGTTCTTACAATGAGCAGTTCTTC	CASSSYNEQFF
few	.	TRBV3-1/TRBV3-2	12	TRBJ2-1	TGTGCCAGCAGCCAACTGTACAATGAGCAGTTCTTC	CASSQLYNEQFF
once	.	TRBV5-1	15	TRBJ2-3	TGCGCCAGCAGCTTAGACTCTGGATCCACAGATACGCAGTATTTT	CASSLDSGSTDTQYF
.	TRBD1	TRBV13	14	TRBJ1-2	TGTGCCAGCAGCTTAGGGGGACAGCTCTATGGCTACACCTTC	CASSLGGQLYGYTF
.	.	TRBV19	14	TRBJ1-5	TGTGCCAGTAACCAGGGTACCAGCAATCAGCCCCAGCATTTT	CASNQGTSNQPQHF
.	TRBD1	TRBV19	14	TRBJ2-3	TGTGCCAGTAGGGAACAGGGGGTCACAGATACGCAGTATTTT	CASREQGVTDTQYF
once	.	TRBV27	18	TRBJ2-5	TGTGCCAGCAGTTTGGGGTTAGGAGGGGCACCTCACGTTCGGACCCAGTACTTC	CASSLGLGGAPHVRTQYF
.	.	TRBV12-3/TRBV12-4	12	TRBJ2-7	TGTGCCAGCAGTTTCAGTACCTACGAGCAGTACTTC	CASSFSTYEQYF
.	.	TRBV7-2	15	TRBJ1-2	TGTGCCAGCAGCTACCTGCAGGCCTCTAACTATGGCTACACCTTC	CASSYLQASNYGYTF
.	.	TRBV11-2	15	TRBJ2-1	TGTGCCAGCAGCTCTGCCCCGAGCGGGTACAATGAGCAGTTCTTC	CASSSAPSGYNEQFF
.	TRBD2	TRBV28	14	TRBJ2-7	TGTGCCAGCAGTCCGACTAGCGGGAGCCGCGAGCAGTACTTC	CASSPTSGSREQYF
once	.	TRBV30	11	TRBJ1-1	TGTGCCTGGGACGAGGCCACTGAAGCTTTCTTT	CAWDEATEAFF